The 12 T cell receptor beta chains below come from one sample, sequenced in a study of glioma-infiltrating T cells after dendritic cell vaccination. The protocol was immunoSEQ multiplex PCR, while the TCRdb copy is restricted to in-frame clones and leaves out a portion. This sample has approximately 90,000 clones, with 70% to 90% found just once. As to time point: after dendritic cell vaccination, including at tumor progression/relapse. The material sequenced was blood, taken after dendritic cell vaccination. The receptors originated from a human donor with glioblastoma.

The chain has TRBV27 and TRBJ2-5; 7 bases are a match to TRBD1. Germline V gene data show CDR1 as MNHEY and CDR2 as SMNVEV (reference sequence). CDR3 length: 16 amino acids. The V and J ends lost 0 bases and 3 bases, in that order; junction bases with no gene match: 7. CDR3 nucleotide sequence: TGTGCCAGCAGTTTATCATTAGACAGGGCGAAAGAGACCCAGTACTTC. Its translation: CASSLSLDRAKETQYF.

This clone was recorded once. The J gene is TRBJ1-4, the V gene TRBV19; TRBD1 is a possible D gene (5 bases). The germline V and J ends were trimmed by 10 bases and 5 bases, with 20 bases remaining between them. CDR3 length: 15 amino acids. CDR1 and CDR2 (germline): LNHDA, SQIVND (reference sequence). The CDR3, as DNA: TGTGCCACCGCCGCGGGCGGGGGATGGAATGAAAAACTGTTTTTT. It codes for CATAAGGGWNEKLFF.

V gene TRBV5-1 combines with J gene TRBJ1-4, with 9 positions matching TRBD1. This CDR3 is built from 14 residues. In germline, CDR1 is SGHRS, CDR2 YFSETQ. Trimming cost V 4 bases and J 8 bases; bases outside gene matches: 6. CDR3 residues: CASSGQGQAEKLFF. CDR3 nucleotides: TGCGCCAGCAGCGGACAGGGGCAGGCGGAAAAACTGTTTTTT. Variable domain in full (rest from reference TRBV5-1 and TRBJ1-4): KAGVTQTPRYLIKTRGQQVTLSCSPISGHRSVSWYQQTPGQGLQFLFEYFSETQRNKGNFPGRFSGRQFSNSRSEMNVSTLELGDSALYLCASSGQGQAEKLFFGSGTQLSVL.

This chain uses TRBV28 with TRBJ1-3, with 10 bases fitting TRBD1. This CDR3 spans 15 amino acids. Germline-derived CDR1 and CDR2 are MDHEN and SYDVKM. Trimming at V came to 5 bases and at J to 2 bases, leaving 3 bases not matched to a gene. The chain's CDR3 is CASSPGQGAGNTIYF. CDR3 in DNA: TGTGCCAGCAGTCCAGGACAGGGGGCTGGAAACACCATATATTTT. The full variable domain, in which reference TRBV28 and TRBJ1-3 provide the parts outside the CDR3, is DVKVTQSSRYLVKRTGEKVFLECVQDMDHENMFWYRQDPGLGLRLIYFSYDVKMKEKGDIPEGYSVSREKKERFSLILESASTNQTSMYLCASSPGQGAGNTIYFGEGSWLTVV.

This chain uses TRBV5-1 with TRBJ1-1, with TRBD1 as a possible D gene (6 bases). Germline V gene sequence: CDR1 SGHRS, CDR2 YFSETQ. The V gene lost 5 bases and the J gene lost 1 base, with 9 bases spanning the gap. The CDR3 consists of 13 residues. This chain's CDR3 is CASRVQGNTEAFF. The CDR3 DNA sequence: TGCGCCAGCAGAGTACAGGGGAACACTGAAGCTTTCTTT.

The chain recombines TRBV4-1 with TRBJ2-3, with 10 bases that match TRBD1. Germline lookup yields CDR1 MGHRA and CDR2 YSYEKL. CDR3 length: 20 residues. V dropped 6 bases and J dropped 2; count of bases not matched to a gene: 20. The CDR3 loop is CASRGHYRQGAREYTDTQYF. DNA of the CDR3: TGCGCCAGCAGGGGACACTATAGACAGGGGGCAAGGGAGTACACAGATACGCAGTATTTT.

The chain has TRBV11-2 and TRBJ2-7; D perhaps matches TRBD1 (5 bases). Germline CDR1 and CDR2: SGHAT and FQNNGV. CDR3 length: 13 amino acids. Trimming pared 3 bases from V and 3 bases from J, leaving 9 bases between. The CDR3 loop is CASSLSRDYEQYV. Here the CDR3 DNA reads TGTGCCAGCAGCTTGAGCAGGGACTACGAGCAGTACGTC.

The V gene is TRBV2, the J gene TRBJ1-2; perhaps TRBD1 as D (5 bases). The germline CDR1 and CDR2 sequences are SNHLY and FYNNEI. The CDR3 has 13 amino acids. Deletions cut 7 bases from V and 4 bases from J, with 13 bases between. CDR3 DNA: TGTGCCAGCAAGGCAGGGATCACCTATGGCTACACCTTC. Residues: CASKAGITYGYTF.

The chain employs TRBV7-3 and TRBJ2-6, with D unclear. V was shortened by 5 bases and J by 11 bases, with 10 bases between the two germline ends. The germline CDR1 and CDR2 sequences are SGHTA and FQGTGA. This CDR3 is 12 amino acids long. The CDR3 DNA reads TGTGCCAGCAGCCTCTCCTCCCACGTCCTGACTTTC. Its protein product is CASSLSSHVLTF.

CDR3 loop: CASSVRDTEAFF. CDR3 nucleotide sequence: TGTGCCAGCAGCGTCAGGGACACTGAAGCTTTCTTT. The chain joins TRBV9 to TRBJ1-1, with D possibly being TRBD1 (5 bases). This CDR3 has 12 amino acids. Per the germline V gene, CDR1 is SGDLS and CDR2 is YYNGEE. Between the trimmed V and J ends, which lost 2 bases and 3 bases, there was a span of 5 bases.

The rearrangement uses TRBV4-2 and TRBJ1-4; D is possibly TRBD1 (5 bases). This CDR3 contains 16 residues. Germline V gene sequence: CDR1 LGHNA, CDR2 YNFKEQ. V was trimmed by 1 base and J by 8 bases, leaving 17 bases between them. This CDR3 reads CASSQAAGQGFEKLFF. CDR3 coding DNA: TGTGCCAGCAGCCAAGCCGCGGGGCAGGGATTCGAAAAACTGTTTTTT.

CDR3 amino acids: CASKEGRNQPQHF. The CDR3 DNA follows: TGTGCCAGCAAGGAGGGGCGTAATCAGCCCCAGCATTTT. V and J are TRBV6-5 and TRBJ1-5, with D possibly TRBD1 on 5 matching bases. The ends were cut back, 7 bases at V and 4 bases at J, with 11 bases in the middle. This CDR3 spans 13 amino acids. Germline V CDR1 and CDR2: MNHEY, SVGAGI.